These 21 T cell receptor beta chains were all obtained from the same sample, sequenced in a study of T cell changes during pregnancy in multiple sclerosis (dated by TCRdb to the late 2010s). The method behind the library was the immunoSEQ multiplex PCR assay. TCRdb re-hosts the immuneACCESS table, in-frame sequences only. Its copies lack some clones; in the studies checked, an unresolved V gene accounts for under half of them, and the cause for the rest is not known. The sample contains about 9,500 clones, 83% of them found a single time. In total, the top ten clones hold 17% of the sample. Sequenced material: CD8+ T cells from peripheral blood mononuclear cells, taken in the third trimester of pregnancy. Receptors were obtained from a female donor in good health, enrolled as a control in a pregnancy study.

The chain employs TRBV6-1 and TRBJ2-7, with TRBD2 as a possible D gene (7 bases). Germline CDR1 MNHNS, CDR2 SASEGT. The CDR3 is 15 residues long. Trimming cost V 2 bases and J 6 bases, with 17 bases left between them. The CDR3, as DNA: TGTGCCAGCAGTGAAATGGAGGGGGAGGGATCCGAGCAGTACTTC. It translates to CASSEMEGEGSEQYF.

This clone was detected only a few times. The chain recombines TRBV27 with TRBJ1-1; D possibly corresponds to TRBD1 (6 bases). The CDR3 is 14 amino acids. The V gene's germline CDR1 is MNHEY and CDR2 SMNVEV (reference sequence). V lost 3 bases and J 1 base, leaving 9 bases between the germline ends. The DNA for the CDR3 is TGTGCCAGCAGTTTGAGGGGGGGGAACACTGAAGCTTTCTTT. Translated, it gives CASSLRGGNTEAFF.

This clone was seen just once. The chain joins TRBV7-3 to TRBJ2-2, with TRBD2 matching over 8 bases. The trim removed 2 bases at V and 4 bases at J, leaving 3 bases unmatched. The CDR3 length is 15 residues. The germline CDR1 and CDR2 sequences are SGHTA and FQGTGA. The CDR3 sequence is CASSLVGGATGELFF. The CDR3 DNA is TGTGCCAGCAGCTTAGTCGGGGGGGCCACCGGGGAGCTGTTTTTT.

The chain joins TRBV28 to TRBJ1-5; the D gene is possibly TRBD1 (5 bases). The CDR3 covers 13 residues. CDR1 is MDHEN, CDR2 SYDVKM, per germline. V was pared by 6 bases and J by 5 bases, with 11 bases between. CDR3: CASSQDSYQPQHF. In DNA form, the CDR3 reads TGTGCCAGCAGCCAAGACAGCTATCAGCCCCAGCATTTT.

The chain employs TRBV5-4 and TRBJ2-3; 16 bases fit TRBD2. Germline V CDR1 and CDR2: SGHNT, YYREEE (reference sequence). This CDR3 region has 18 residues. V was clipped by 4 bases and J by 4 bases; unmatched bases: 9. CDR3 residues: CASSPKPGLAGGPDTQYF. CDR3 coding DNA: TGTGCCAGCAGCCCAAAACCGGGACTAGCGGGGGGGCCAGATACGCAGTATTTT.

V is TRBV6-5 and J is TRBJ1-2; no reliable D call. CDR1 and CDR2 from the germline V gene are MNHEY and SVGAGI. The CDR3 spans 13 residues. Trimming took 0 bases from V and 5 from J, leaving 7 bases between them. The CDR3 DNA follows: TGTGCCAGCAGTTACTCGATCAGTTATGGCTACACCTTC. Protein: CASSYSISYGYTF.

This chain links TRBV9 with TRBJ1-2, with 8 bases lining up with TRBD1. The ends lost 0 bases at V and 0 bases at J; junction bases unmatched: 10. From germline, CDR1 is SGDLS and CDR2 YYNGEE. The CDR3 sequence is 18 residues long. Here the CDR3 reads CASSVVDRGQGANYGYTF. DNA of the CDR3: TGTGCCAGCAGCGTAGTTGATAGAGGACAGGGAGCTAACTATGGCTACACCTTC.

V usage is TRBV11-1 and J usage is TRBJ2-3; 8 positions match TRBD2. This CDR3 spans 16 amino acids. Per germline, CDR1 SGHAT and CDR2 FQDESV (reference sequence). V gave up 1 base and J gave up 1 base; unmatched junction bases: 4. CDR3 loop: CASSLGGGLGTDTQYF. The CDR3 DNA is TGTGCCAGCAGCTTAGGAGGGGGACTAGGCACAGATACGCAGTATTTT.

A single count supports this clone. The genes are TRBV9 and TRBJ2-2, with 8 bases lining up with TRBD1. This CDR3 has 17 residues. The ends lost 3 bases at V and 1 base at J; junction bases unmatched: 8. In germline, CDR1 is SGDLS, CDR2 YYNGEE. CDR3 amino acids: CASSGRVGTGNTGELFF. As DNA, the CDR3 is TGTGCCAGCAGCGGTAGGGTTGGGACAGGGAACACCGGGGAGCTGTTTTTT.

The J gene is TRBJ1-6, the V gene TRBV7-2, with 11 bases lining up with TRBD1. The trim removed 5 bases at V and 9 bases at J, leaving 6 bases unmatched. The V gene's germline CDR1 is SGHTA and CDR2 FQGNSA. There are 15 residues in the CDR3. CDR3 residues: CASSEGQGVGSPLHF. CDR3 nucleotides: TGTGCCAGCAGCGAGGGACAGGGGGTGGGTTCACCCCTCCACTTT.

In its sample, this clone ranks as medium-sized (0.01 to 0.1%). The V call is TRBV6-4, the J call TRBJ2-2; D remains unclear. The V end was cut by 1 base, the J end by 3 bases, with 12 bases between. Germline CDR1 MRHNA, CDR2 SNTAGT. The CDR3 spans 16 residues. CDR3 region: CASSDLLSTDTGELFF. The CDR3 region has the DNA TGTGCCAGCAGTGACTTGTTATCTACCGACACCGGGGAGCTGTTTTTT.

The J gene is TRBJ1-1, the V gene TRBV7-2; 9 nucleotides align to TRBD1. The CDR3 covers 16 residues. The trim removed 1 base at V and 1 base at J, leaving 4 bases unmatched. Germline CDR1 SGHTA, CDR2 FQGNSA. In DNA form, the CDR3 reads TGTGCCAGCAGCTTAGGGGGACAGGGTTCGAACACTGAAGCTTTCTTT. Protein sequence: CASSLGGQGSNTEAFF.

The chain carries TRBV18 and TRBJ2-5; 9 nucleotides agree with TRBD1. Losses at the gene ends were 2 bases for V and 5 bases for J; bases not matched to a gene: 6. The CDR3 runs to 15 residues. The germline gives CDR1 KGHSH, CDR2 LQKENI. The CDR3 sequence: CASSPRDRVPETQYF. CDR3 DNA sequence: TGTGCCAGCTCACCAAGGGACAGGGTGCCCGAGACCCAGTACTTC. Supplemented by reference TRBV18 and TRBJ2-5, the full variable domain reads NAGVMQNPRHLVRRRGQEARLRCSPMKGHSHVYWYRQLPEEGLKFMVYLQKENIIDESGMPKERFSAEFPKEGPSILRIQQVVRGDSAAYFCASSPRDRVPETQYFGPGTRLLVL.

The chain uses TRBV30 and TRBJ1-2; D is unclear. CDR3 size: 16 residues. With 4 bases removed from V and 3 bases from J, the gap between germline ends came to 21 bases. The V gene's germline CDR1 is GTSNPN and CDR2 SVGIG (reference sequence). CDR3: CAWKSSTSGDHYGYTF. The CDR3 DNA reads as TGTGCCTGGAAAAGCTCTACAAGCGGGGATCACTATGGCTACACCTTC. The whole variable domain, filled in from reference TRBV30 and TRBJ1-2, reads SQTIHQWPATLVQPVGSPLSLECTVEGTSNPNLYWYRQAAGRGLQLLFYSVGIGQISSEVPQNLSASRPQDRQFILSSKKLLLSDSGFYLCAWKSSTSGDHYGYTFGSGTRLTVV.

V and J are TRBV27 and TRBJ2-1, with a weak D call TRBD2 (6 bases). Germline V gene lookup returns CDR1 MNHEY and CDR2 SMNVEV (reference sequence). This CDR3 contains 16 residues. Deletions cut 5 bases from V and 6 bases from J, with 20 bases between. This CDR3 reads CASSNLSPSGGNEQFF. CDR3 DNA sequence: TGTGCCAGCAGTAATCTCTCACCCTCCGGGGGCAATGAGCAGTTCTTC.

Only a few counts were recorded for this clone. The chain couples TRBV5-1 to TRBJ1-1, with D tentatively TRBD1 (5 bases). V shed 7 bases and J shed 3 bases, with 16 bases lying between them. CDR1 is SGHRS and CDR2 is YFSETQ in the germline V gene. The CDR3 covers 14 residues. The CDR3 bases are TGCGCCAGCTCCACCTGGGGGGAGGACACTGAAGCTTTCTTT. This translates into CASSTWGEDTEAFF.

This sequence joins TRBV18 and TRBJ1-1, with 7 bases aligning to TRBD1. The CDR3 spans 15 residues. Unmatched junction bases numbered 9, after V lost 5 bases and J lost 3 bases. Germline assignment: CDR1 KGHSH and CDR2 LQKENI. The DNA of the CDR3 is TGTGCCAGCTCAGCAACCGGGACAGTCGACACTGAAGCTTTCTTT. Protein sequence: CASSATGTVDTEAFF.

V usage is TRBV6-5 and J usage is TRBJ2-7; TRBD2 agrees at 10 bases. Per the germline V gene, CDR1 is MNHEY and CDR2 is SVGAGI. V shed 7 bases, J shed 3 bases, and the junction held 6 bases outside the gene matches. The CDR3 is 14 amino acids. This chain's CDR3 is CASTTSGENYEQYF. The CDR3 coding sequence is TGTGCCAGCACTACTAGCGGGGAAAACTACGAGCAGTACTTC.

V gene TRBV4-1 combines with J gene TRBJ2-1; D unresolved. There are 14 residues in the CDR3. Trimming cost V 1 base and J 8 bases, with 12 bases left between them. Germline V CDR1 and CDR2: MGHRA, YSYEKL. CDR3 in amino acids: CASSQGSSFYEQFF. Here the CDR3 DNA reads TGCGCCAGCAGCCAAGGGTCTAGTTTCTATGAGCAGTTCTTC.

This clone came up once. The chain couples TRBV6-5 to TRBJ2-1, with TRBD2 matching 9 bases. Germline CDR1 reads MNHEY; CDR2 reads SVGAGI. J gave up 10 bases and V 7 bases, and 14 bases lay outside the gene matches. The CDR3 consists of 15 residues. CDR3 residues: CASNAKGTSLGEQFF. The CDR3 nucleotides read TGTGCCAGCAACGCCAAGGGGACTAGCCTGGGGGAGCAGTTCTTC.

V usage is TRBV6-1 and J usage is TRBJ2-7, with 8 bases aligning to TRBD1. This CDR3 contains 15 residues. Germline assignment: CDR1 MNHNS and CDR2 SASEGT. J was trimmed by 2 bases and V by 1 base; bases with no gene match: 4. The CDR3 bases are TGTGCCAGCAGTGAAGGGACAGGGTCCCCCTACGAGCAGTACTTC. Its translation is CASSEGTGSPYEQYF.